The 11 T cell receptor beta chains in this list originate from one sample, sequenced in a study of T-cell memory formation after mild COVID-19. TCRdb analysed the 5' RACE reads with MiXCR anew, one entry per CDR3 protein. The sample consists of 580,000 or so distinct CDR3 sequences, 17% of them appearing once. The specimen sequenced was PBMCs or a T cell subset sorted from them (not recorded which). The receptors originated from an adult woman who had mild COVID-19 (a few samples of this study predate the infection). Cell type and time point are not known.

This clonotype was observed a handful of times. V and J are TRBV20-1 and TRBJ2-1; TRBD2 agrees at 12 bases. The V gene's germline CDR1 is DFQATT and CDR2 SNEGSKA (reference sequence). V was pared by 6 bases and J by 10 bases, with 19 bases of the junction left unmatched. The CDR3 covers 17 residues. This chain's CDR3 is CSASPAGGLAGGDEQFF. CDR3 nucleotides: TGCAGTGCCAGCCCTGCGGGTGGGCTAGCGGGGGGGGACGAGCAGTTCTTC.

The chain carries TRBV7-2 and TRBJ2-1; 8 nucleotides agree with TRBD1. This CDR3 spans 17 amino acids. The germline gives CDR1 SGHTA, CDR2 FQGNSA. After removal of 0 bases from V and 4 bases from J, the junction contained 8 bases not matched to a gene. The CDR3 bases are TGTGCCAGCAGCTTAGCGGTGACAGGGGTATTATACAATGAGCAGTTCTTC. As protein: CASSLAVTGVLYNEQFF. Supplemented by reference TRBV7-2 and TRBJ2-1, the full variable domain reads GAGVSQSPSNKVTEKGKDVELRCDPISGHTALYWYRQSLGQGLEFLIYFQGNSAPDKSGLPSDRFSAERTGGSVSTLTIQRTQQEDSAVYLCASSLAVTGVLYNEQFFGPGTRLTVL.

This clonotype appeared a few times. The V call is TRBV12-3 or TRBV12-4, the J call TRBJ1-2, with 8 bases matching TRBD1. This CDR3 is built from 13 residues. V was clipped by 6 bases and J by 3 bases; unmatched bases: 3. CDR3 nucleotides: TGTGCCAGCAGGACAGGGGCCGACTATGGCTACACCTTC. Translation gives CASRTGADYGYTF.

The V gene is TRBV20-1, the J gene TRBJ2-3; no clear D. The CDR3 is made up of 11 amino acids. Trimming removed 4 bases from V and 6 bases from J, with 8 bases in between. Germline V lookup: CDR1 DFQATT, CDR2 SNEGSKA (reference sequence). The CDR3 is CSATPVDTQYF. Here the CDR3 DNA reads TGCAGTGCTACGCCCGTCGATACGCAGTATTTT.

This clonotype was seen only a few times. The rearrangement uses TRBV12-3 or TRBV12-4 and TRBJ1-1; D gene unclear. The CDR3 extends over 11 amino acids. Trimming took 7 bases from V and 4 from J, leaving 7 bases between them. The CDR3 DNA sequence: TGTGCCAGCACCAGCCCCACTGAAGCTTTCTTT. This gives the protein CASTSPTEAFF.

The chain combines TRBV19 with TRBJ2-1, with D perhaps assigned TRBD1 or TRBD2 (5 bases each). Germline V CDR1 and CDR2: LNHDA, SQIVND (reference sequence). This CDR3 is 16 amino acids long. The V gene lost 5 bases and the J gene lost 9 bases, with 23 bases spanning the gap. The CDR3 sequence is CASSHPPGPRMAEQFF. CDR3 DNA: TGTGCCAGTAGTCACCCTCCGGGACCCCGGATGGCTGAGCAGTTCTTC.

The V gene is TRBV29-1, the J gene TRBJ2-3; possibly TRBD2 for D (6 bases). CDR3 length equals 14 residues. The ends were cut back, 2 bases at V and 2 bases at J, with 11 bases in the middle. In germline, CDR1 is SQVTM, CDR2 ANQGSEA. CDR3 amino acids: CSVERGLYTDTQYF. The CDR3 DNA follows: TGCAGCGTTGAACGGGGACTTTACACAGATACGCAGTATTTT.

This clonotype was detected a few times. The rearrangement links TRBV4-2 to TRBJ1-2, with D unclear. The V end was cut by 3 bases, the J end by 2 bases, with 13 bases between. Germline loops: CDR1 LGHNA, CDR2 YNFKEQ. The CDR3 consists of 15 residues. The CDR3 coding sequence is TGTGCCAGCAGCCATACCGGGGAAGGAAACTATGGCTACACCTTC. Encoded protein: CASSHTGEGNYGYTF.

This clonotype occurred a few times. The chain has TRBV14 and TRBJ1-2; possibly TRBD1 for D (5 bases). Trimming took off 3 bases at V and 4 bases at J, with 15 bases between the two ends. Germline V gives CDR1 SGHDN, CDR2 FVKESK. The CDR3 has 15 residues. CDR3 nucleotide sequence: TGTGCCAGCAGCCAGGCAGGGAAGAGGGGCTATGGCTACACCTTC. It translates to CASSQAGKRGYGYTF. The complete variable domain, with remaining parts taken from reference TRBV14 and TRBJ1-2, reads EAGVTQFPSHSVIEKGQTVTLRCDPISGHDNLYWYRRVMGKEIKFLLHFVKESKQDESGMPNNRFLAERTGGTYSTLKVQPAELEDSGVYFCASSQAGKRGYGYTFGSGTRLTVV.

This clonotype appeared a few times. The gene calls are TRBV11-2 and TRBJ2-4, with 16 nucleotides matching TRBD2. The V gene end was trimmed by 4 bases and the J gene end by 7 bases; junction bases not matched to a gene: 10. Germline V gene data show CDR1 as SGHAT and CDR2 as FQNNGV. This CDR3 region has 18 residues. The CDR3: CASSSPGLAGGLTNIQYF. DNA of the CDR3: TGTGCCAGCAGCTCACCGGGACTAGCGGGAGGGCTAACCAACATTCAGTACTTC.

The V and J genes are TRBV29-1 and TRBJ1-5; D gene uncertain. The CDR3 is 13 residues long. Looked up from germline, CDR1 is SQVTM and CDR2 is ANQGSEA. V shed 4 bases and J shed 0 bases, with 7 bases lying between them. CDR3 bases: TGCAGCGTTGCGGGGTATAGCAATCAGCCCCAGCATTTT. It codes for CSVAGYSNQPQHF.